Below, one TCR beta chain is given with its context. Antigen specificity is unknown. V lost 5 bases, J lost 8 bases, and 11 bases stayed unmatched. Germline V CDR1 and CDR2: LNHNV, YYDKDF (reference sequence). CDR3 length equals 16 residues. This sample stems from a study of cytomegalovirus exposure and HLA in healthy donors. Findings and caveats of the study: Reports credit the classifier with highly specific, highly sensitive diagnosis of cytomegalovirus status.

Repertoires were generated with immunoSEQ multiplex PCR, while TCRdb's copy carries only in-frame clones and drops some. The sample holds tens of thousands of clones, almost 97% seen once. The sequenced sample consisted of PBMCs. The origin of this receptor is a woman younger than 30 in good health and CMV-seronegative. The chain links TRBV15 to TRBJ2-1; 11 bases are a match to TRBD1. The CDR3 loop reads CATSETQGQGVDEQFF. The CDR3 region has the DNA TGTGCCACCAGCGAAACCCAGGGACAGGGGGTCGATGAGCAGTTCTTC.